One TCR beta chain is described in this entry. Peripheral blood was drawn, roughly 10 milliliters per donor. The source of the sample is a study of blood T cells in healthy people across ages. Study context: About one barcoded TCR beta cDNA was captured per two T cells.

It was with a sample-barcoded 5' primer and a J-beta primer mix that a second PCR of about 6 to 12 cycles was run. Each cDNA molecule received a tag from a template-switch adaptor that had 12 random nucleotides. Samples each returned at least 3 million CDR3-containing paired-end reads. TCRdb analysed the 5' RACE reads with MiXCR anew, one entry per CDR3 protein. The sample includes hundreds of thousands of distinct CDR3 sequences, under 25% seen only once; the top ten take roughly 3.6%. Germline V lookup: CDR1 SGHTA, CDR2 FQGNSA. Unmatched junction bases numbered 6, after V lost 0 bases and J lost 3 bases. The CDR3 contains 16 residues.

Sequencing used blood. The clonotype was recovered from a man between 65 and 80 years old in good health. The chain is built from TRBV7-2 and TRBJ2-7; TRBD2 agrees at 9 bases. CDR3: CASSLAGTSKDYEQYF. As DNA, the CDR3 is TGTGCCAGCAGCTTAGCGGGGACTAGCAAAGACTACGAGCAGTACTTC.